Detailed here is one T cell receptor beta chain. Its antigen is currently unknown. This entry comes from a study of cytomegalovirus exposure and HLA in healthy donors. Study-level information: Early released data comprised 80 million to 100 million unique TCRs from HLA-typed donors.

Primers included in the PCR were 60 Vbeta and 13 Jbeta primers. Here immunoSEQ multiplex PCR was the method, and the copy in TCRdb shows in-frame clones only, minus some. The repertoire includes some 180,000 clones, roughly 13% of them detected once, and 7.8% sits in the top ten. Each donor's status was that of a healthy bone marrow donor. The germline gives CDR1 MDHEN, CDR2 SYDVKM. The CDR3 spans 14 residues. Trimming took 2 bases from V and 5 from J, leaving 11 bases between them. Whole-study findings and limits: Earlier findings revealed that most TCR beta V segments proved productive either about 87% or about 30% of the time.

The TCR comes from a man aged 45 to 65 in good health and CMV-seropositive. What was sequenced was PBMCs. The chain combines TRBV28 with TRBJ2-3; D ambiguous. CDR3 sequence (DNA): TGTGCCAGCAGTTTAACTAACACCCGAGATACGCAGTATTTT. This gives the protein CASSLTNTRDTQYF.